The sequence of this T cell receptor beta chain was determined in a study of T-cell reconstitution after alpha-beta-depleted transplantation in children. The germline CDR1 and CDR2 sequences are MGHRA and YSYEKL. This CDR3 comprises 17 residues. Between the trimmed V and J ends, which lost 3 bases and 4 bases, there was a span of 19 bases. This clonotype was counted many times. Molecular barcoding with unique molecular identifiers was used for the TCRbeta library. One entry per CDR3 protein results from TCRdb running MiXCR on the PCR reads. The sample lists approximately 350,000 distinct CDR3 sequences; 10% were seen once.

The chain is built from TRBV4-1 and TRBJ2-1, with D possibly matching TRBD2 (5 bases). The receptor was isolated from a human donor who donated a stem cell graft to a child with acute lymphoblastic leukemia. Sequencing was performed on PBMCs from the stem cell graft donor, taken from the stem cell graft. CDR3 sequence: CASSHLARRRGYNEQFF. The CDR3 DNA is TGCGCCAGCAGCCACCTAGCACGACGACGGGGTTACAATGAGCAGTTCTTC.